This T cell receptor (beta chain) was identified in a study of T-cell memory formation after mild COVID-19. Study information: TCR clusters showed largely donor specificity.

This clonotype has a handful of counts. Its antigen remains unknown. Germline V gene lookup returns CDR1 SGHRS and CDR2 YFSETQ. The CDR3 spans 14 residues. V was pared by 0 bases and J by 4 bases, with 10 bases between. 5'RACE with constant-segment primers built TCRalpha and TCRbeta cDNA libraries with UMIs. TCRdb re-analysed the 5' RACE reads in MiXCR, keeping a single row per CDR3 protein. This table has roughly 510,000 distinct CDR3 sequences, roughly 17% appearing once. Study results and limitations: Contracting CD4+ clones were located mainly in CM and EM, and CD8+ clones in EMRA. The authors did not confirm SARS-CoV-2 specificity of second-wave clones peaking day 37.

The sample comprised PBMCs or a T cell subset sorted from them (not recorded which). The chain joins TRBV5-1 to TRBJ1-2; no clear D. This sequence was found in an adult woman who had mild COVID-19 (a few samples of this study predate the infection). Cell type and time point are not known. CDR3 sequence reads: CASSLETDFYGYTF. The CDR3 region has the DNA TGCGCCAGCAGCTTGGAAACAGATTTCTATGGCTACACCTTC.